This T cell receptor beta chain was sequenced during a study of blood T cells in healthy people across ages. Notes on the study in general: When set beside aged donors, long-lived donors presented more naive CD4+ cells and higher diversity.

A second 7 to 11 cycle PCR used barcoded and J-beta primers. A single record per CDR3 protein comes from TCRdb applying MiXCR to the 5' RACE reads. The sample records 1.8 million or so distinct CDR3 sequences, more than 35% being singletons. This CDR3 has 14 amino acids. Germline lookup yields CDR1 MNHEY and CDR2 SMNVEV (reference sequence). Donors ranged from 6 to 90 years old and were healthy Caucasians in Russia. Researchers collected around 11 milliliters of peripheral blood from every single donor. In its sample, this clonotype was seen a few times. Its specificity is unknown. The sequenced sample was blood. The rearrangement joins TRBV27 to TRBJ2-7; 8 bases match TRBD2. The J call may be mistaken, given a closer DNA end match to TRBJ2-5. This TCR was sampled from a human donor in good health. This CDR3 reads CASSQRGIWETQYF. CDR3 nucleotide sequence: TGTGCCAGCTCCCAGCGGGGGATATGGGAGACCCAGTACTTC.